The 20 T cell receptor beta chains below were found in one sample sequenced in a study of T cell repertoires in aging, cancer and after chemotherapy. A mixed TRB-A/B primer pool amplified rearranged TRB by multiplex touch-down PCR. TCRdb re-called the multiplex PCR reads with MiXCR, one entry per CDR3 protein. The sample includes approximately 2,000 distinct CDR3 sequences, roughly 28% of them seen just once. Peripheral blood genomic DNA, not sorted cells or RNA, was the template. The specimen was blood. All receptors derive from a human donor in good health.

The chain joins TRBV11-2 to TRBJ2-2; D may be TRBD1 (6 bases). Germline lookup yields CDR1 SGHAT and CDR2 FQNNGV. V shed 0 bases and J shed 1 base, with 12 bases lying between them. The CDR3 runs 17 residues. Written as DNA, the CDR3 is TGTGCCAGCAGCTTAGAGAGGTACAGGGAGAACACCGGGGAGCTGTTTTTT. This codes for CASSLERYRENTGELFF. The whole variable domain, filled in from reference TRBV11-2 and TRBJ2-2, reads EAGVAQSPRYKIIEKRQSVAFWCNPISGHATLYWYQQILGQGPKLLIQFQNNGVVDDSQLPKDRFSAERLKGVDSTLKIQPAKLEDSAVYLCASSLERYRENTGELFFGEGSRLTVL.

By sample fraction, this clonotype is large (0.1 to 1%). The chain has TRBV6-1 and TRBJ2-7; D ambiguous. Germline CDR1 is MNHNS and CDR2 is SASEGT. The CDR3 runs to 15 residues. V was pared by 1 base and J by 2 bases, with 12 bases between. CDR3 sequence reads: CASSEEDGSAYEQYF. In DNA form, the CDR3 reads TGTGCCAGCAGTGAAGAGGATGGAAGTGCCTACGAGCAGTACTTC.

This chain uses TRBV12-3 or TRBV12-4 with TRBJ2-4; D remains ambiguous. With 3 bases removed from V and 3 bases from J, the gap between germline ends came to 3 bases. CDR3 length: 12 amino acids. Here the CDR3 DNA reads TGTGCCAGCAGTTTCGGCAAAAACATTCAGTACTTC. It codes for CASSFGKNIQYF.

This clonotype has more than one count but fewer than ten. This rearrangement joins TRBV18 to TRBJ2-2; 9 nucleotides agree with TRBD1. V shed 3 bases, J shed 6 bases, and the junction held 11 bases outside the gene matches. Germline loops: CDR1 KGHSH, CDR2 LQKENI. The CDR3 totals 17 residues. The CDR3 sequence is CASSPNVPGQGAGELFF. In DNA form, the CDR3 reads TGTGCCAGCTCACCCAACGTCCCGGGACAGGGAGCCGGGGAGCTGTTTTTT.

V gene TRBV20-1 combines with J gene TRBJ2-1, with TRBD2 matching 11 bases. J lost 5 bases, V lost 3 bases, and 3 bases had no gene match. The germline V gene encodes CDR1 DFQATT and CDR2 SNEGSKA (reference sequence). The CDR3 extends over 14 amino acids. CDR3 amino acids: CSARGTSGHNEQFF. As DNA, the CDR3 is TGCAGTGCTAGGGGGACTAGCGGACACAATGAGCAGTTCTTC.

Comments on this clonotype: At one end the junction does not follow the germline gene, possibly because of a read error. V usage is TRBV19 and J usage is TRBJ1-1; TRBD1 matches at 7 bases. CDR3 size: 16 residues. Germline CDR1 is LNHDA and CDR2 is SQIVND (reference sequence). This CDR3 is CASRADREYANIEAFF. The CDR3 DNA sequence: TGTGCCAGTAGAGCCGACAGGGAGTACGCGAACATTGAAGCTTTCTTT.

This clonotype qualifies as large. The rearrangement links TRBV4-3 to TRBJ2-3; TRBD1 agrees at 7 bases. Unmatched junction bases numbered 5, after V lost 0 bases and J lost 5 bases. Germline V lookup: CDR1 LGHNA, CDR2 YSLEER. There are 15 residues in the CDR3. CDR3 region: CASSQDWAGGDTQYF. The CDR3, as DNA: TGCGCCAGCAGCCAAGATTGGGCAGGGGGAGATACGCAGTATTTT.

This clonotype counts as large. The chain is built from TRBV6-2 or TRBV6-3 and TRBJ2-2; 11 bases fit TRBD2. V dropped 5 bases and J dropped 3; count of bases not matched to a gene: 5. Germline values: CDR1 MNHEY, CDR2 SVGEGT. The CDR3 has 16 residues. The CDR3 bases are TGTGCCAGCAGTCCCCCTAGCGGGGGGTACACCGGGGAGCTGTTTTTT. Translating it yields CASSPPSGGYTGELFF.

V is TRBV10-3 and J is TRBJ2-1; TRBD2 matches 9 bases. V shed 5 bases, J shed 4 bases, and the junction held 6 bases outside the gene matches. In germline, CDR1 is ENHRY, CDR2 SYGVKD. The CDR3 spans 15 residues. CDR3 sequence (DNA): TGTGCCATCAGTAGCCCGCTAGCGGGGTACAATGAGCAGTTCTTC. Encoded protein: CAISSPLAGYNEQFF.

This clonotype is labeled as large (0.1 to 1%). This chain joins TRBV29-1 and TRBJ1-2; D not resolved. V dropped 1 base and J dropped 3 bases, with 21 bases sitting between them. The germline V gene has CDR1 SQVTM and CDR2 ANQGSEA. The CDR3 spans 17 residues. Here the CDR3 DNA reads TGCAGCGTTGAAGCTTTCCCGGACCGCGGACCCTACTATGGCTACACCTTC. This gives the protein CSVEAFPDRGPYYGYTF.

This chain uses TRBV9 with TRBJ1-6; 11 bases are a match to TRBD1. There are 15 residues in the CDR3. Germline assignment: CDR1 SGDLS and CDR2 YYNGEE. V was clipped by 3 bases and J by 9 bases; unmatched bases: 5. The CDR3, as DNA: TGTGCCAGCAGCGCCTACGGACAGGGGGCTTCACCCCTCCACTTT. Amino acids: CASSAYGQGASPLHF.

Of note for this clonotype: The CDR3 does not close with the conserved phenylalanine or tryptophan, likely indicating a read error. V and J are TRBV6-5 and TRBJ1-1; D is uncertain. The CDR3 sequence is 17 residues long. In germline, CDR1 is MNHEY, CDR2 SVGAGI. The V and J ends lost 5 bases and 5 bases respectively, with 24 bases between them. The CDR3 nucleotides read TGTGCCAGCAGTCAAGTCACCGGGGTTGGAAGGATGACTGAAGCTTTCCTT. Translating gives CASSQVTGVGRMTEAFL.

This clonotype is termed large. The V gene is TRBV15, the J gene TRBJ1-6; 7 bases match TRBD1. Germline-derived CDR1 and CDR2 are LNHNV and YYDKDF (reference sequence). The ends lost 5 bases at V and 7 bases at J; junction bases unmatched: 11. The length of the CDR3 is 16 residues. CDR3 nucleotides: TGTGCCACCAGCCCCTCACCGACAGGGATAAATTCACCCCTCCACTTT. This encodes CATSPSPTGINSPLHF.

By share, this clonotype ranks as medium-sized. This sequence joins TRBV7-6 and TRBJ2-3, with D possibly matching TRBD1 (5 bases). The CDR3 has 14 amino acids. Trimming took off 1 base at V and 7 bases at J, with 12 bases between the two ends. The V gene's germline CDR1 is SGHVS and CDR2 FNYEAQ. The CDR3 sequence: CASSLGGRLNTQYF. For the CDR3, the DNA is TGTGCCAGCAGCTTAGGGGGCAGGCTCAATACGCAGTATTTT.

CDR3 sequence reads: CASSSGTGDSYEQYF. The DNA of the CDR3 is TGTGCCAGCAGTTCCGGGACAGGGGATTCCTACGAGCAGTACTTC. The rearrangement uses TRBV12-3 or TRBV12-4 and TRBJ2-7; 10 positions agree with TRBD1. V lost 4 bases to trimming and J lost 1 base; unmatched junction nucleotides: 4. There are 15 residues in the CDR3.

The gene calls are TRBV20-1 and TRBJ2-7; D is uncertain. The germline V gene encodes CDR1 DFQATT and CDR2 SNEGSKA (reference sequence). The CDR3 contains 12 residues. The germline V and J ends were trimmed by 2 bases and 4 bases, with 9 bases remaining between them. Here the CDR3 reads CSARLGLYEQYF. As DNA, the CDR3 is TGCAGTGCTAGACTCGGGTTGTACGAGCAGTACTTC.

This chain uses TRBV5-6 with TRBJ2-1, with TRBD2 matching over 7 bases. Germline lookup yields CDR1 SGHDT and CDR2 YYEEEE. V was pared by 3 bases and J by 0 bases, with 6 bases of the junction left unmatched. This CDR3 spans 16 amino acids. The CDR3 spells CASSSWGGSSYNEQFF. The CDR3 nucleotides are TGTGCCAGCAGCTCCTGGGGCGGGAGCTCCTACAATGAGCAGTTCTTC. The entire variable domain, with the rest obtained from reference TRBV5-6 and TRBJ2-1, is as follows: DAGVTQSPTHLIKTRGQQVTLRCSPKSGHDTVSWYQQALGQGPQFIFQYYEEEERQRGNFPDRFSGHQFPNYSSELNVNALLLGDSALYLCASSSWGGSSYNEQFFGPGTRLTVL.

As regards this clonotype: One end of the junction fails to match germline, which may point to a read error. The V and J genes are TRBV6-5 and TRBJ1-6; TRBD1 is a possible D gene (5 bases). Germline V gene data show CDR1 as MNHEY and CDR2 as SVGAGI. This CDR3 has 16 residues. CDR3 residues: CACSLSRGAPNSPLHF. CDR3 DNA sequence: TGTGCCTGCAGTTTATCGAGAGGGGCCCCTAATTCACCCCTCCACTTT.

The J gene is TRBJ2-3, the V gene TRBV20-1, with 9 bases matching TRBD1. V shed 6 bases, J shed 3 bases, and the junction held 4 bases outside the gene matches. Germline V gene data show CDR1 as DFQATT and CDR2 as SNEGSKA (reference sequence). The CDR3 sequence is 13 residues long. CDR3 residues: CSAVGTGTDTQYF. In DNA form, the CDR3 reads TGCAGTGCAGTGGGGACAGGGACAGATACGCAGTATTTT.

DNA for the CDR3: TGTGCCAGCAGTTTACTAACTAGCGGGAGGATAGGCGACGAGCAGTACTTC. As protein: CASSLLTSGRIGDEQYF. This chain uses TRBV27 with TRBJ2-7; 12 bases fit TRBD2. Germline values: CDR1 MNHEY, CDR2 SMNVEV (reference sequence). The CDR3 runs to 17 residues. Trimming took 2 bases from V and 5 from J; bases not matched to a gene: 10.